This T cell receptor beta chain was documented in a study of follicular helper T cells after annual influenza vaccination. About the research overall: For some subjects, blood spans the 2013-2014, 2014-2015 and 2015-2016 annual vaccinations. Study results and limitations: Day 7 ICOS+CD38+ clones were most often found later in ICOS-CD38- cTfh cells.

Regarding this clone: Its antigen is currently unknown.

Germline-derived CDR1 and CDR2 are KGHSH and LQKENI. J lost 3 bases, V lost 3 bases, and 3 bases had no gene match. The CDR3 covers 14 residues. Sequencing was performed with immunoSEQ multiplex PCR; in TCRdb, only in-frame clones are kept and a portion is missing. The table records just over 8,500 clones, approximately 78% of them present only once. Time point in this sample: 2015-2016 season, 7 days after influenza vaccination. Excluded were substance abuse, HIV/AIDS, active cancer, immunomodulatory drugs and active illness. Per time point, roughly 40-110 mL of blood was sampled. The V call is TRBV18, the J call TRBJ2-5; 8 bases are shared with TRBD1. Sequenced material: CXCR5+ CD38- circulating T follicular helper cells from blood, taken 7 days after influenza vaccination. Sample subset: circulating Tfh, non-naive CD4+CXCR5+PD-1+ (ICOS+CD38+ or ICOS-CD38-). The origin of this receptor is an adult who received the influenza vaccine. CDR3 loop: CASSPVTGEETQYF. Written as DNA, the CDR3 is TGTGCCAGCTCACCGGTGACAGGGGAAGAGACCCAGTACTTC. Together with reference TRBV18 and TRBJ2-5, the CDR3 gives the full variable domain: NAGVMQNPRHLVRRRGQEARLRCSPMKGHSHVYWYRQLPEEGLKFMVYLQKENIIDESGMPKERFSAEFPKEGPSILRIQQVVRGDSAAYFCASSPVTGEETQYFGPGTRLLVL.